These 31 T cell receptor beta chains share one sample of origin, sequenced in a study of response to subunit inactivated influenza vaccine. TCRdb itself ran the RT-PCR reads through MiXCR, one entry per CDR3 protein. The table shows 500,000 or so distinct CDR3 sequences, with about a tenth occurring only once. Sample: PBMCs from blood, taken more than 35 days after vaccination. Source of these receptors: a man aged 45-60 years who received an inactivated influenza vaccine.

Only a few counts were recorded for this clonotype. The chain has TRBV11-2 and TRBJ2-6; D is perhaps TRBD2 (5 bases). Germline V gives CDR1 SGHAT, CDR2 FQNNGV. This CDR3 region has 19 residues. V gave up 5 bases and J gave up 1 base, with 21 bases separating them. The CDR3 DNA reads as TGTGCCAGCAGCAGGAATCCCGGGATGCTTGGGTCTGGGGCCAACGTCCTGACTTTC. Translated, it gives CASSRNPGMLGSGANVLTF.

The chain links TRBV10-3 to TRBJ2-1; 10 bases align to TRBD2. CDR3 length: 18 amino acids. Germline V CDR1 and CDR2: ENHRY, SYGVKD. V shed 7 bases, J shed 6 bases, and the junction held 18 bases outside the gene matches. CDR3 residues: CAIKASGRMRGSSNEQFF. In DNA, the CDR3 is TGTGCCATCAAGGCTAGCGGGAGAATGAGAGGCAGCTCCAATGAGCAGTTCTTC.

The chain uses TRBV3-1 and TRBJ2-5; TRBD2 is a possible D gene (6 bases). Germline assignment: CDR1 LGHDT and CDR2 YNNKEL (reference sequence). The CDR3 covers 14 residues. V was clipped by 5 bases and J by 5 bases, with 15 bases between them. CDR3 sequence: CASSTSLGVETQYF. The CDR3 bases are TGTGCCAGCAGCACTAGCTTGGGTGTGGAGACCCAGTACTTC.

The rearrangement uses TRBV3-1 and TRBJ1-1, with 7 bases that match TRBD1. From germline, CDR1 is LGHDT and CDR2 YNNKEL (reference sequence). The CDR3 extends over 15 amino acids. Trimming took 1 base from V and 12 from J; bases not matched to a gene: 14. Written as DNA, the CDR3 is TGTGCCAGCAGCCAAGCTGGCGGGACAGCCACCTTACCTTTCTTT. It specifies CASSQAGGTATLPFF.

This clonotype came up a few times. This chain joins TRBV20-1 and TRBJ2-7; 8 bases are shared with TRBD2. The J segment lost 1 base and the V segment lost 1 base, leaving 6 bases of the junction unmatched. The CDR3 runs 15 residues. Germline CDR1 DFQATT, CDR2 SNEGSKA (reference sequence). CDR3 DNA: TGCAGTGCTAGAGGCCTAGCGGGCCGGTCCTACGAGCAGTACTTC. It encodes CSARGLAGRSYEQYF.

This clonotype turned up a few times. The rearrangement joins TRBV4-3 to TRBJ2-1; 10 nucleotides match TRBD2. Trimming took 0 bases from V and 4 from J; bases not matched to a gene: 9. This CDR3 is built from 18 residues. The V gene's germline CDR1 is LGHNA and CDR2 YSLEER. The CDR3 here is CASSQDPLAGAEYNEQFF. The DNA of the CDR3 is TGCGCCAGCAGCCAAGATCCCCTAGCGGGGGCAGAGTACAATGAGCAGTTCTTC.

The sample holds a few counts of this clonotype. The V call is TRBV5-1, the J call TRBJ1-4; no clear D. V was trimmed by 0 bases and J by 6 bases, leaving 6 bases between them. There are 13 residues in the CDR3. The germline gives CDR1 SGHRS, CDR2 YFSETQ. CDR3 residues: CASSLAPDEKLFF. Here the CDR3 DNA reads TGCGCCAGCAGCTTGGCCCCGGATGAAAAACTGTTTTTT.

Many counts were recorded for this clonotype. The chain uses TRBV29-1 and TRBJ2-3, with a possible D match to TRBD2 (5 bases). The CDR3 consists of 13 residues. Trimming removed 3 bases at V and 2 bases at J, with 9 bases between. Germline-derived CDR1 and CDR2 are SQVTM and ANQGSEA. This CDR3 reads CSVDLALTDTQYF. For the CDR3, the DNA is TGCAGCGTTGACCTAGCACTCACAGATACGCAGTATTTT.

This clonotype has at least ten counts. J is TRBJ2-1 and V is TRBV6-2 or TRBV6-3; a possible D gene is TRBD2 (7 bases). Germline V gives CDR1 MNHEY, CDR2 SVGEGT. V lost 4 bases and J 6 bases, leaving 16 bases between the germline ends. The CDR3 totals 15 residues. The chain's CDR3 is CASSFLRGGVNEQFF. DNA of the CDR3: TGTGCCAGCAGTTTCCTTAGGGGGGGGGTCAATGAGCAGTTCTTC.

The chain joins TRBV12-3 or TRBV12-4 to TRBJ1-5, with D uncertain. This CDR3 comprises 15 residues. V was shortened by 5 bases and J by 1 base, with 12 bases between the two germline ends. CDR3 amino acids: CASSPDGLSNQPQHF. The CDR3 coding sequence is TGTGCCAGCAGTCCGGACGGGTTGAGCAATCAGCCCCAGCATTTT.

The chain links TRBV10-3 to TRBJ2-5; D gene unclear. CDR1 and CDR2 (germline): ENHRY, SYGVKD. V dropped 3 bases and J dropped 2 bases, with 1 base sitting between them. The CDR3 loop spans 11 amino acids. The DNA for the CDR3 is TGTGCCATCAGTGAACAAGAGACCCAGTACTTC. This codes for CAISEQETQYF.

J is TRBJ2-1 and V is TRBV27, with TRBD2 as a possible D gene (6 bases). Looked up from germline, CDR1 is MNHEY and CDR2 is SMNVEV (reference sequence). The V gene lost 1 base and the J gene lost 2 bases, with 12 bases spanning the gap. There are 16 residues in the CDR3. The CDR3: CASSLLPGAAYNEQFF. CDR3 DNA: TGTGCCAGCAGTTTATTGCCGGGAGCCGCCTACAATGAGCAGTTCTTC.

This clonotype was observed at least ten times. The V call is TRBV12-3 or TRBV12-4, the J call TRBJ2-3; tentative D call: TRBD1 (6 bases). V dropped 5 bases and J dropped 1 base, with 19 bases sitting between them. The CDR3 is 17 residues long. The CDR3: CASSPMGRRGRTDTQYF. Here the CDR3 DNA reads TGTGCCAGCAGTCCCATGGGACGCAGGGGACGCACAGATACGCAGTATTTT.

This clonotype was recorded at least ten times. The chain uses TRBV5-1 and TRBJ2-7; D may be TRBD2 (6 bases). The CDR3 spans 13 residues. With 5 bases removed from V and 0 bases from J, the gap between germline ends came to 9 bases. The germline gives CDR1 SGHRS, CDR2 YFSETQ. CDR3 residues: CASSSSVSYEQYF. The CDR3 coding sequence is TGCGCCAGCAGTTCTAGCGTCTCCTACGAGCAGTACTTC. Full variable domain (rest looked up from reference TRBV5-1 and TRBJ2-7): KAGVTQTPRYLIKTRGQQVTLSCSPISGHRSVSWYQQTPGQGLQFLFEYFSETQRNKGNFPGRFSGRQFSNSRSEMNVSTLELGDSALYLCASSSSVSYEQYFGPGTRLTVT.

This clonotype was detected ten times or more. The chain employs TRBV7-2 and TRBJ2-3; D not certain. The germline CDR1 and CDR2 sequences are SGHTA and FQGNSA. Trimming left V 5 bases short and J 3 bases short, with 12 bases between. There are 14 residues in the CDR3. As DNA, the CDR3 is TGTGCCAGCAGCCCCAGGCTTAAAACAGATACGCAGTATTTT. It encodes CASSPRLKTDTQYF.

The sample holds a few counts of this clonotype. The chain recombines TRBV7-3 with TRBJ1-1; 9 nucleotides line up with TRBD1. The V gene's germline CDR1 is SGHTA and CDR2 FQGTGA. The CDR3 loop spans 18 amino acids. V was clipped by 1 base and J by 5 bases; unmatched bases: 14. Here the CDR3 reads CASSLKGTGPGVDTEAFF. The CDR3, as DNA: TGTGCCAGCAGCTTAAAAGGGACAGGGCCGGGGGTGGATACTGAAGCTTTCTTT.

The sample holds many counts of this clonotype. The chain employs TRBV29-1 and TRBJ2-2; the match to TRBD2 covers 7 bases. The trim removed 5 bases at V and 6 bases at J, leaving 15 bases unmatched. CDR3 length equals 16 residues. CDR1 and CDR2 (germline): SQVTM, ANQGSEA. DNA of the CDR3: TGCAGCGTTAAGGTGGCGGGAGAGGGGATGGCCGGGGAGCTGTTTTTT. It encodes CSVKVAGEGMAGELFF.

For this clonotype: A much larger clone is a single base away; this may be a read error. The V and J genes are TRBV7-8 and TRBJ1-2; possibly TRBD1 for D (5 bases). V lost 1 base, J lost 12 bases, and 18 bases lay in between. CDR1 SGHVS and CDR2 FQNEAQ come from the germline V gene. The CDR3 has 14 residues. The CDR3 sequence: CASSLEVLTRGDTF. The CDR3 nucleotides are TGTGCCAGCAGCTTAGAGGTCCTAACGAGGGGCGACACCTTC.

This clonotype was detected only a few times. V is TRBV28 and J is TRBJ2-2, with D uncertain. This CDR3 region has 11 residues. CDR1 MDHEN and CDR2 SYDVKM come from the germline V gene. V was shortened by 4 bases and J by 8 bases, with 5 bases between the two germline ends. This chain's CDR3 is CASSYWGELFF. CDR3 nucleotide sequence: TGTGCCAGCAGTTATTGGGGGGAGCTGTTTTTT.

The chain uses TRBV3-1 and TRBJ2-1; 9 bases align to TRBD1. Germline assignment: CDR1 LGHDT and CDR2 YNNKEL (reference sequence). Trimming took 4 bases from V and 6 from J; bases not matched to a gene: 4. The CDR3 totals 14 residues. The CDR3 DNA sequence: TGTGCCAGCAGCCCGACAGGGGGTGGCAATGAGCAGTTCTTC. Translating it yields CASSPTGGGNEQFF.

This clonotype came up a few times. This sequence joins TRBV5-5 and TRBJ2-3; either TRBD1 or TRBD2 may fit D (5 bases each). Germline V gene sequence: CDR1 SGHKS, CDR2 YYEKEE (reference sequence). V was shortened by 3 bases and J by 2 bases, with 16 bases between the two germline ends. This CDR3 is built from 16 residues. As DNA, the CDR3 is TGTGCCAGCAGCTCACCACCTATGGGGGTCACAGATACGCAGTATTTT. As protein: CASSSPPMGVTDTQYF.

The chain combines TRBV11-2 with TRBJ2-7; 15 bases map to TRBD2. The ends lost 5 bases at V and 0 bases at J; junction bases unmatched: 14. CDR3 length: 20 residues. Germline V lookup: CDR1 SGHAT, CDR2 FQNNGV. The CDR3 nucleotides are TGTGCCAGCAGCAACGCTCCGGGACTAGCGGGGGGACGAAGCTCCTACGAGCAGTACTTC. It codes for CASSNAPGLAGGRSSYEQYF.

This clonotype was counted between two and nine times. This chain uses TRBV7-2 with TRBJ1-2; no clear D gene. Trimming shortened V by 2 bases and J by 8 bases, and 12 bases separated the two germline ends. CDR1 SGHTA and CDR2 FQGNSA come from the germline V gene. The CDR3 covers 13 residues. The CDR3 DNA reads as TGTGCCAGCAGCTTAAGTAGGGTTGGCGGCTACACCTTC. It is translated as CASSLSRVGGYTF.

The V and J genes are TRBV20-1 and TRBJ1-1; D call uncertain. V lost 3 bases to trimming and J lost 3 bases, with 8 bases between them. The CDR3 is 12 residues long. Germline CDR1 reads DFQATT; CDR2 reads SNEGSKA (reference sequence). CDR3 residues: CSASVGYTEAFF. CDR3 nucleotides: TGCAGTGCTAGTGTAGGCTACACTGAAGCTTTCTTT.

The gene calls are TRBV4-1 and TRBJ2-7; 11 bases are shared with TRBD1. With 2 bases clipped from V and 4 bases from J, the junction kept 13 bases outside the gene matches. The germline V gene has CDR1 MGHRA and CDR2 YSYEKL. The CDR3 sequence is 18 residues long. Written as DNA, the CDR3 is TGCGCCAGCAGCCAAAAAGTAACCGGGACAGGGGGATTTTACGAGCAGTACTTC. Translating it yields CASSQKVTGTGGFYEQYF.

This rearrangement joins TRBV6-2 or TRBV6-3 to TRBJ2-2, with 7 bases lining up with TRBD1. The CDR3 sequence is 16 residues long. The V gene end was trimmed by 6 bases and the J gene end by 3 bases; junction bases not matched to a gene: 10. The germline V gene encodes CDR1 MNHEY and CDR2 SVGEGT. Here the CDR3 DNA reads TGTGCCAGCAGACCTTGGACAGGATCCTACACCGGGGAGCTGTTTTTT. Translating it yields CASRPWTGSYTGELFF.

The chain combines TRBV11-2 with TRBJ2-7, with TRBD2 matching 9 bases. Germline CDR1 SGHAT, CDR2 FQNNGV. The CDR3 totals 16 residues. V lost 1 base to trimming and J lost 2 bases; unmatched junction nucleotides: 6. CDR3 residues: CASSLVRGRGPYEQYF. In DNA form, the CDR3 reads TGTGCCAGCAGCTTAGTCCGCGGGAGGGGGCCCTACGAGCAGTACTTC.

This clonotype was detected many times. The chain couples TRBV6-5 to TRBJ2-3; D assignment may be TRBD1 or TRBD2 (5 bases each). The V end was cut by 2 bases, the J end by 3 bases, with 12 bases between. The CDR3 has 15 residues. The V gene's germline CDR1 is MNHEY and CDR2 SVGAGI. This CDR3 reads CASSYNRDVTDTQYF. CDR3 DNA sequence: TGTGCCAGCAGTTACAACCGGGACGTAACAGATACGCAGTATTTT.

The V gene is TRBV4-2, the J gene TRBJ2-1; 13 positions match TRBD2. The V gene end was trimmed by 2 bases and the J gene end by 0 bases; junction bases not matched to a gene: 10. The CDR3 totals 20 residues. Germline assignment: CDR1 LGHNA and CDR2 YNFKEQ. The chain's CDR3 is CASSQFAVGLAGNSYNEQFF. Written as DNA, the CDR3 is TGTGCCAGCAGCCAATTCGCGGTGGGACTAGCGGGGAACTCCTACAATGAGCAGTTCTTC.

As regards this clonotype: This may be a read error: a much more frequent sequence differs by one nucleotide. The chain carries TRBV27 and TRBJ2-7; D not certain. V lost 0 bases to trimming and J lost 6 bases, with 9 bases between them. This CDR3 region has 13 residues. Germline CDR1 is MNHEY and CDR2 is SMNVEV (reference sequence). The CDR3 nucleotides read TGTGCCAGCAGTTTATCGTGGGGTCGCGAGCAGTACTTC. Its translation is CASSLSWGREQYF.

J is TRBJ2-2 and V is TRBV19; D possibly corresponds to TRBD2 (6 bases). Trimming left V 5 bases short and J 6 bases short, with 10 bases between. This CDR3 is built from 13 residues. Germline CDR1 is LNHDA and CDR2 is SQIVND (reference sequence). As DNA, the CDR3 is TGTGCCAGTAGTGGAGGGGCCCCCGGGGAGCTGTTTTTT. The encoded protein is CASSGGAPGELFF.